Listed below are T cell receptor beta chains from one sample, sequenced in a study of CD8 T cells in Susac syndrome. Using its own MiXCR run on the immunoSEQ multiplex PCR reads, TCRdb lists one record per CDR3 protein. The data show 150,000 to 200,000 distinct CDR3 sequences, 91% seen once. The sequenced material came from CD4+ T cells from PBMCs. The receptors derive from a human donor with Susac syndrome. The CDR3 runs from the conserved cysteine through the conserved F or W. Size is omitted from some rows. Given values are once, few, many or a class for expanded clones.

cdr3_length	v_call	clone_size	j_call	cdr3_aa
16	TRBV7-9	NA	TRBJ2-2	CASSGRDRGETGELFF
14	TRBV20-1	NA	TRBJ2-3	CSAGTSGSADTQYF
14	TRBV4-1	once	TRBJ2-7	CASSQDGQNYEQYF
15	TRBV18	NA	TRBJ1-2	CASSPSQEANYGYTF
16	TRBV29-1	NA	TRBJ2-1	CSVEPLTSGRSDEQFF
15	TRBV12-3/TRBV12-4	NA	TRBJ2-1	CASRTSGSAHPLGFF
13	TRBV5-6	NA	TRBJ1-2	CASSHTVNYGYTF
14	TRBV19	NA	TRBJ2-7	CASRTTGNSYEQYF
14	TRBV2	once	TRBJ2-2	CAIRHNGVAGELFF
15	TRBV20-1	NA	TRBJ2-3	CSAPRLAGDTDTQYF
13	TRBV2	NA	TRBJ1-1	CASSETPNTEAFF
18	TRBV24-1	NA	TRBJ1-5	CATSDLETGGRINQPQHF
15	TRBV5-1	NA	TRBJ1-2	CASSSQWTGMGSYTF
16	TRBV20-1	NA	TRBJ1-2	CSASLVLGQGAGGYTF
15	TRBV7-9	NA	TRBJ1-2	CASSPSQGGNYGYTF
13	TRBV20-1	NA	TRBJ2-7	CSPKGRIPGEQYF
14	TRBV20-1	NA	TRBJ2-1	CSASSGIRYNEQFF
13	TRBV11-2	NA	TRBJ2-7	CASSETDPYEQYF
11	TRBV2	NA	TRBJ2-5	CASTREETQYF
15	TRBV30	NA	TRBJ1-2	CAWRQWDRGREGYTF
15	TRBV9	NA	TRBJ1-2	CASSARGQGNYGYTF
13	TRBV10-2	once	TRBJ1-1	CASSVSENTEAFF
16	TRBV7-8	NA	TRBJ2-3	CASSVLRDRGTDTQYF
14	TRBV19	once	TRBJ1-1	CALRGGEQNTEAFF
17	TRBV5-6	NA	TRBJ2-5	CASSSTVQRGRQETQYF
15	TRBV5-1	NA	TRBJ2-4	CASSLYERERSIQYF
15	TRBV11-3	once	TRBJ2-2	CASSFTGGFTGELFF
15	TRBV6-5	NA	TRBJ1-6	CASSTTGVYNSPLHF
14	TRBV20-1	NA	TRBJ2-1	CSAPAGGVRNEQFF
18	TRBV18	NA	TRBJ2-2	CASSRRLAGGGRTGELFF
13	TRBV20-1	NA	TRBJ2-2	CSATGTLTGELFF